The 10 T cell receptor beta chains below were found in one sample sequenced in a study of immune cell composition in non-small cell lung cancer (dated 2017 in TCRdb). Normal lung samples came from the same patient and were non-adjacent lung tissue collected as far from the tumour as possible, with a minimum distance of 3 cm. Library preparation employed the immunoSEQ multiplex PCR assay. TCRdb stores this immuneACCESS table with in-frame sequences only. Part of the clones is absent; in the studies checked, under half of the shortfall reflects unresolved V genes, and no reason is known for the rest. Within this sample are about 5,900 clones, with about 85% of them counted one time only. The ten largest account for 6.4% of the sample. The sample consisted of non-adjacent lung tissue. The receptor source for this set is a human donor with non-small cell lung cancer.

This rearrangement joins TRBV14 to TRBJ2-3, with D possibly matching TRBD2 (5 bases). The germline CDR1 and CDR2 sequences are SGHDN and FVKESK. V lost 4 bases and J 2 bases, leaving 19 bases between the germline ends. The CDR3 loop spans 17 amino acids. This CDR3 is CASSRPWRRTYTDTQYF. In nucleotides, the CDR3 is TGTGCCAGCAGCCGCCCTTGGAGGCGCACTTACACAGATACGCAGTATTTT. Filled out from reference TRBV14 and TRBJ2-3, the complete variable domain reads EAGVTQFPSHSVIEKGQTVTLRCDPISGHDNLYWYRRVMGKEIKFLLHFVKESKQDESGMPNNRFLAERTGGTYSTLKVQPAELEDSGVYFCASSRPWRRTYTDTQYFGPGTRLTVL.

The genes are TRBV27 and TRBJ2-5; TRBD2 is a possible D gene (6 bases). Trimming removed 5 bases from V and 4 bases from J, with 20 bases in between. The CDR3 is 16 residues long. Germline assignment: CDR1 MNHEY and CDR2 SMNVEV (reference sequence). The CDR3 spells CASSTAWDSAPETQYF. The CDR3 nucleotides read TGTGCCAGCAGTACCGCCTGGGACTCCGCCCCAGAGACCCAGTACTTC.

The chain uses TRBV5-5 and TRBJ2-7, with 9 bases fitting TRBD1. Trimming took 4 bases from V and 0 from J; bases not matched to a gene: 2. The CDR3 totals 14 residues. Germline V gene sequence: CDR1 SGHKS, CDR2 YYEKEE (reference sequence). CDR3 loop: CASSRTGASYEQYF. As DNA, the CDR3 is TGTGCCAGCAGCCGGACAGGGGCCTCCTACGAGCAGTACTTC.

The chain employs TRBV19 and TRBJ2-2; weak D call: TRBD1 (5 bases). This CDR3 contains 13 residues. The germline V gene has CDR1 LNHDA and CDR2 SQIVND (reference sequence). Trimming took 10 bases from V and 7 from J, leaving 16 bases between them. The CDR3 reads CAISQDSGGELFF. The CDR3, as DNA: TGTGCCATCTCACAGGATTCCGGCGGGGAGCTGTTTTTT. Combining the CDR3 with reference TRBV19 and TRBJ2-2 gives the whole variable domain DGGITQSPKYLFRKEGQNVTLSCEQNLNHDAMYWYRQDPGQGLRLIYYSQIVNDFQKGDIAEGYSVSREKKESFPLTVTSAQKNPTAFYLCAISQDSGGELFFGEGSRLTVL.

The chain has TRBV18 and TRBJ2-7, with 7 bases fitting TRBD1. This CDR3 contains 15 residues. The germline CDR1 and CDR2 sequences are KGHSH and LQKENI. The V gene end was trimmed by 0 bases and the J gene end by 5 bases; junction bases not matched to a gene: 7. The CDR3 protein is CASSPPRAGGNEQYF. CDR3 nucleotide sequence: TGTGCCAGCTCACCACCCCGGGCAGGGGGAAACGAGCAGTACTTC.

This clone was recorded once. The chain uses TRBV5-4 and TRBJ2-2; possible D gene TRBD2, 7 bases. Germline loops: CDR1 SGHNT, CDR2 YYREEE (reference sequence). V shed 7 bases and J shed 0 bases, with 16 bases lying between them. The CDR3 length is 16 residues. This CDR3 is CASAKGGGTNTGELFF. Here the CDR3 DNA reads TGTGCCAGCGCGAAGGGGGGGGGAACGAACACCGGGGAGCTGTTTTTT.

V is TRBV5-4 and J is TRBJ1-6, with TRBD1 matching 9 bases. The junction had 4 bases not matched to a gene; V was cut back by 0 bases and J by 9 bases. The germline gives CDR1 SGHNT, CDR2 YYREEE (reference sequence). There are 15 residues in the CDR3. CDR3: CASSLETGGSSPLHF. The DNA of the CDR3 is TGTGCCAGCAGCTTGGAAACAGGGGGCAGTTCACCCCTCCACTTT.

V gene TRBV19 combines with J gene TRBJ2-7, with no clear D. There are 14 residues in the CDR3. The V gene's germline CDR1 is LNHDA and CDR2 SQIVND (reference sequence). Trimming pared 1 base from V and 2 bases from J, leaving 9 bases between. The CDR3 DNA reads as TGTGCCAGTAGTATAGCTAACGGTGCCTACGAGCAGTACTTC. Its translation is CASSIANGAYEQYF.

This chain uses TRBV29-1 with TRBJ2-1, with D unresolved. Germline V gene sequence: CDR1 SQVTM, CDR2 ANQGSEA. The CDR3 length is 13 residues. The V end was cut by 3 bases, the J end by 5 bases, with 11 bases between. In DNA form, the CDR3 reads TGCAGCGTTGATGCCTCAGTGGACAATGAGCAGTTCTTC. This codes for CSVDASVDNEQFF.

The CDR3 protein is CASSGRTGEAEAFF. Written as DNA, the CDR3 is TGTGCCAGCAGTGGGAGGACAGGGGAGGCTGAAGCTTTCTTT. This sequence joins TRBV2 and TRBJ1-1, with 9 nucleotides matching TRBD1. The germline CDR1 and CDR2 sequences are SNHLY and FYNNEI. V shed 4 bases and J 6 bases; nucleotides not matched to a gene: 6. The CDR3 runs 14 residues.